This T cell receptor (beta chain) was identified in a study of T-cell reconstitution after alpha-beta-depleted transplantation in children. Researchers prepared the TCRbeta library using unique molecular identifiers, the study reports. TCRdb independently ran MiXCR on the PCR reads; one entry per CDR3 protein. The sample yields fewer than 550,000 distinct CDR3 sequences, 9.5% to 12% seen once. The V segment lost 8 bases and the J segment 5 bases; nucleotides outside the gene matches: 12. Germline values: CDR1 DFQATT, CDR2 SNEGSKA (reference sequence). This CDR3 comprises 15 residues. With respect to this clonotype: Its matching antigen is unknown.

Study-level points and caveats: Reportedly, alpha-beta T cells present about two months post-transplant originated from several hundred expanded clones of graft origin. From newly produced T cells came most of the T-cell counts and diversity one year after transplant.

The starting material was PBMCs, mostly from graft donor cells, obtained 180 days after TCRalphabeta/CD19-depleted stem cell transplant. The V call is TRBV20-1, the J call TRBJ2-7; 13 bases line up with TRBD2. The source is a female patient aged 2-9 years who had a stem cell transplant for aplastic anemia, so the T cells may come from the graft donor. Here the CDR3 DNA reads TGCAGTCCAGGGGGCGGGACTAGCGGGACTCACGAGCAGTACTTC. Its protein is CSPGGGTSGTHEQYF.